The T cell receptor beta chain under discussion was sequenced for a study of shared clonotypes between healthy human individuals (TCRdb year 2020). For context, the study as a whole: Three men and two women, aged 18 to 49 years, made up the cohort. Different laboratories and diverse techniques were used to prepare libraries and sequence TCR repertoires, to increase sequencing depth and limit assay-specific biases. To estimate repertoire size and how much clonotypes are shared between individuals, the study performed deep sequencing of blood TCR repertoires from roughly five healthy adults. Per donor, leukapheresis produced somewhere between about 0.94 and 9 billion PBMCs. For each donor, three plates each were used for CD4 naive and CD4 memory, two plates were used for CD8 naive, and one plate was used for CD8 memory. Study-level results and caveats: Rarefaction of sorted-subset datasets indicated incomplete sequencing despite the large sequencing depth. Compared with non-shared clonotypes, the clonotypes found in all four sorted-subset donors had higher generation probabilities. Pairwise subsampling indicated that sequencing depth was expected to affect the degree of clonotype sharing among donors. Across a handful of donors, about 5% of naive CD4, around 3.5% of naive CD8, around 2.1% of memory CD4, and roughly 0.41% of memory CD8 clonotypes were shared. Sampling was restricted to blood, and TCR repertoires in tissue are likely to differ from TCR repertoires in blood. Larger estimated clonotype richness was generally found for naive subsets than for memory subsets. Because the study included only a small number of donors, the genetic and exposure-history diversity represented was limited.

Donors were healthy HIV-negative adults with no recently reported acute infections or vaccinations. Every donor was a Caucasian adult residing in Nashville, Tennessee, USA. CD4+ T cells were enriched through magnetic negative selection, after which naive cells were positively selected on CD45RA and the remaining negative fraction served as the memory subset. Blood was obtained by leukapheresis, after which PBMCs were separated by Ficoll-Histopaque density gradient centrifugation and cryopreserved in liquid nitrogen vapor phase. Analytical flow cytometry was used to check the purity and quantity of each magnetically sorted T cell population. Genomic DNA was isolated from each sorted fraction and quantified by UV absorbance on a Nanodrop 2000c. Using the deep immunoSEQ assay, multiplex PCR amplified TCR CDR3 regions from genomic DNA. Extracted genomic DNA from each cell subset was spread evenly across all wells of several immunoSEQ 96-well plates, with each plate serving as a replicate. For sorted subsets, about 200 ng genomic DNA, equal to 30,000 or so T cell genomes, was loaded into each replicate PCR. The purified libraries were quantified using a Qubit 3.0 fluorometer, sized with a Bioanalyzer 2100, and then quantified again using the KAPA Library Quantification kit. Every immunoSEQ 96-well plate was sequenced on a separate single-read 150-cycle Illumina NextSeq 550 flow cell. In the authors' own workflow: Because the immunoSEQ output held only junctional sequences and lacked quality scores, the filtering could not match the filtering applied to full-length reads. Sequences were annotated with PyIR, a Python wrapper for IgBLAST v1.9, and V/J genes and CDR3 were assigned using IMGT germline references. Reads with weak V/J assignments (E-value above 1e-6), missing CDR3, stop codons, out-of-frame junctions, or ambiguous translated residues were removed. V3J clonotypes were defined as sequences sharing the same inferred V gene, J gene, and CDR3 amino acid sequence. Percentage overlap between repertoires was computed as shared unique clonotypes divided by the size of the smaller repertoire. Richness of each repertoire was evaluated using RTK rarefaction, the Chao1 estimator, and Recon v2.1 estimates of unobserved clonotypes. OLGA was used to compute generation probabilities for all TCRbeta clonotypes that the gDNA method yielded from a handful of donors. TCRdb re-hosts the immuneACCESS table, in-frame sequences only. Its copies lack some clones; in the studies checked, an unresolved V gene accounts for under half of them, and the cause for the rest is not known. V, J and clone size derive from that table, while D and trimming were established from the DNA sequence. The sample data list 550,000 to 850,000 clones, and 74% of these were observed just once. The ten largest make up around 1.6% of the sample.

As concerns this clone: The clone's antigen remains unknown. No qualities accompany the bases; no much larger clone lies one base away.

The germline V and J ends show losses of 1 base and 0 bases respectively, and no gene match explains 4 bases of the junction. Per the germline V gene, MGHRA is the CDR1 and YSYEKL is the CDR2. The CDR3, cysteine through phenylalanine, is 16 amino acids long. The retained sequence is limited to the CDR3, 48 bases, with the frame set at the first base. This chain is built from TRBV4-1 and TRBJ2-3; the junction holds 7 bases that match TRBD2. This clonotype originated in a woman aged 30 to 39 in good health. Material: memory CD4+ T cells sorted from blood. Sample cell subset or site, as interpreted from the label and publication: CD45RA-negative fraction. The nucleotide sequence reads as follows: TGCGCCAGCAGCCAAGTGAGCGGGGCTAGCACAGATACGCAGTATTTT. The translation is CASSQVSGASTDTQYF.